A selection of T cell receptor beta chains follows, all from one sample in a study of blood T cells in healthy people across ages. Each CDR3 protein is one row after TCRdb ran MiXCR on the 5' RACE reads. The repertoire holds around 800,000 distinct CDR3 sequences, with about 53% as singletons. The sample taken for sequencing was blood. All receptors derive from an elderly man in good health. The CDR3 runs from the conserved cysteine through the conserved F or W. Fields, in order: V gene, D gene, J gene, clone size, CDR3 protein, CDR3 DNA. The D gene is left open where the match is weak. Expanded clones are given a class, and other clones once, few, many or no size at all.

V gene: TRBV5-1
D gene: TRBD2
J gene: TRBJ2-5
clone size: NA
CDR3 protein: CASSSSILAGGPSRETQYF
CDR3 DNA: TGCGCCAGCAGCTCCTCGATCCTAGCGGGAGGGCCTTCTAGAGAGACCCAGTACTTC

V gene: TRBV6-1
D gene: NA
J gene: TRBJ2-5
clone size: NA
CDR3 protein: CASTRDRALQETQYF
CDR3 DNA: TGTGCCAGCACCCGAGATAGGGCACTACAAGAGACCCAGTACTTC

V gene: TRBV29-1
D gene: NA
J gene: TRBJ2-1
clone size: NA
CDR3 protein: CSGEAGFREQFF
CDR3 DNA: TGCAGCGGTGAAGCGGGTTTCAGGGAGCAGTTCTTC

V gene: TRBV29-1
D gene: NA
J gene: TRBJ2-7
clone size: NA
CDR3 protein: CSVARSGGDYEQYF
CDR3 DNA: TGCAGCGTGGCCCGTAGCGGAGGGGACTACGAGCAGTACTTC

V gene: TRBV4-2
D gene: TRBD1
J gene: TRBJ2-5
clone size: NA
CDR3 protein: CASSQERSGDSHQETQYF
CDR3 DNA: TGTGCCAGCAGCCAAGAAAGGAGTGGGGACAGCCACCAAGAGACCCAGTACTTC

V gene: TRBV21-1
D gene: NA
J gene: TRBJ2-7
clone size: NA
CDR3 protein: CASSKKTHSRIGGRPYEQYF
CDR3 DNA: TGTGCCAGCAGCAAAAAGACCCACTCCCGTATTGGCGGGAGGCCCTACGAGCAGTACTTC

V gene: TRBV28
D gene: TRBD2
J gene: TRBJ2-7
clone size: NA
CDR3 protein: CASSPDIAGGRGEQYF
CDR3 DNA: TGTGCCAGCAGTCCGGATATAGCGGGAGGGCGTGGCGAGCAGTACTTC

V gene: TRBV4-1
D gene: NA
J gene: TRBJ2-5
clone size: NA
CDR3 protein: CASSLRGQEQYF
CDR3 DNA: TGCGCCAGCAGCCTAAGAGGTCAGGAGCAGTACTTC

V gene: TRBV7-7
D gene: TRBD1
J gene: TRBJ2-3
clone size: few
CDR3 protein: CASSSGQLDTQYF
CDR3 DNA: TGTGCTAGCAGCTCGGGACAGCTAGATACGCAGTATTTT

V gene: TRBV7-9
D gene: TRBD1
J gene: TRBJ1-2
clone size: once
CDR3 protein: CASSLARDRVIYGYTF
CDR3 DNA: TGTGCCAGCAGCTTAGCGCGAGACAGGGTCATCTATGGCTACACCTTC

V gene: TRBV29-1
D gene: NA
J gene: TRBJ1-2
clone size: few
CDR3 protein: CSATGSYYGYTF
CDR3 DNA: TGCAGCGCCACAGGGTCATACTATGGCTACACCTTC

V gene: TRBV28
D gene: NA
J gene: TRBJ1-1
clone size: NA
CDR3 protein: CASSPGGMTGMNTEAFF
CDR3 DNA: TGTGCCAGCAGCCCGGGGGGGATGACGGGGATGAACACTGAAGCTTTCTTT

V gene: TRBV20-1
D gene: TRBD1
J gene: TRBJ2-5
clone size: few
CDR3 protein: CSASARDRGKTQYF
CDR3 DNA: TGCAGTGCTAGTGCCCGGGACAGGGGAAAGACCCAGTACTTC

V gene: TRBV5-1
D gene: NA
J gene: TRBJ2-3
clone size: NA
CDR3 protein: CASSALTQADTQYF
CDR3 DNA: TGCGCCAGCAGCGCGTTGACCCAGGCCGATACGCAGTATTTT

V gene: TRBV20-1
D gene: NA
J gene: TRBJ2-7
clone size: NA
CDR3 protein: CSARDRLGLRDEQYF
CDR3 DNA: TGCAGTGCTAGAGATCGGCTTGGGCTGAGGGACGAGCAGTACTTC

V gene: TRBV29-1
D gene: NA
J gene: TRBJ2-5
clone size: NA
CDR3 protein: CSVVLTAQETQYF
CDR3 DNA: TGCAGCGTTGTCCTGACAGCGCAAGAGACCCAGTACTTC

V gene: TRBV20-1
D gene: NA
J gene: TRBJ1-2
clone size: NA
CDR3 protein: CSARDRTEAVYGYTF
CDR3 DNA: TGCAGTGCTAGGGACCGGACCGAGGCAGTCTATGGCTACACCTTC

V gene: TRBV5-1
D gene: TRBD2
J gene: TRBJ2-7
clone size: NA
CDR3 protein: CASSHPAGGRDNEQYF
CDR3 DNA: TGCGCCAGCAGCCATCCAGCGGGAGGGCGGGACAATGAGCAGTACTTC

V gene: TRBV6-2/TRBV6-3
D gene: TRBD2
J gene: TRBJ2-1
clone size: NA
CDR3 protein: CATDSGGYNEQFF
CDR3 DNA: TGTGCCACCGATAGCGGGGGGTATAATGAGCAGTTCTTC

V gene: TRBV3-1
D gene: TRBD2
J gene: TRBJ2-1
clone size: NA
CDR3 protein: CASSLAGGPLHEQFF
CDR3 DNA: TGTGCCAGCAGCCTAGCGGGAGGGCCTCTCCATGAGCAGTTCTTC

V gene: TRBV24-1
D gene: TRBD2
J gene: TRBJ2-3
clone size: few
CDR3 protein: CATSDVSGGADTQYF
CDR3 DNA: TGTGCCACCAGTGACGTCTCCGGGGGGGCAGATACGCAGTATTTT

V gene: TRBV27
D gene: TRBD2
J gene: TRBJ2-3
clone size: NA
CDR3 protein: CASGASGSTDTQYF
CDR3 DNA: TGTGCCAGCGGGGCTAGCGGTAGCACAGATACGCAGTATTTT

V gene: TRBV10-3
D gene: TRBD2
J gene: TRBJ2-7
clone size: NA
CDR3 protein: CAISLLADYNEQYF
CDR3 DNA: TGTGCCATCAGTTTACTAGCGGACTACAATGAGCAGTACTTC

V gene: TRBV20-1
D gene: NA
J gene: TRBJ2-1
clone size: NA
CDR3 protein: CSARGRQRSYNEQFF
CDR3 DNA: TGCAGTGCTAGAGGTAGACAGAGATCCTACAATGAGCAGTTCTTC